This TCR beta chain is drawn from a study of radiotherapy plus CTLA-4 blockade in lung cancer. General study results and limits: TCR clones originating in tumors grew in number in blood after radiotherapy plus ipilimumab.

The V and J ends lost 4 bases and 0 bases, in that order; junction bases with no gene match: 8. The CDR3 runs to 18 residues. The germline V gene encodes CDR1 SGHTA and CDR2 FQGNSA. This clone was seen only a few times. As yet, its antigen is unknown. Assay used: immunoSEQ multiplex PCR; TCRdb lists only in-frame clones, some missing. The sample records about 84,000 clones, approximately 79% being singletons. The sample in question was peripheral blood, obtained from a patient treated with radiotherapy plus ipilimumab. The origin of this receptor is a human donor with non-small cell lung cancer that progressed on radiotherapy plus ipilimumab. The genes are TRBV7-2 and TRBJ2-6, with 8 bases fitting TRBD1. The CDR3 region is CASSYYLTGGSGANVLTF. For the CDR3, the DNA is TGTGCCAGCAGCTACTACTTAACAGGGGGCTCTGGGGCCAACGTCCTGACTTTC.